This T cell receptor (beta chain) was recorded in a study of patients and donors after allogeneic stem cell transplantation. The V end lost 3 bases, the J end lost 6 bases, and 12 bases lay between the germline ends. The CDR3 is made up of 13 amino acids. The germline CDR1 and CDR2 sequences are SGHRS and YFSETQ. TCRdb used MiXCR to reprocess the RT-PCR reads, holding one entry per CDR3 protein. This table holds 410,000 or so distinct CDR3 sequences, 15% to 20% found once. The specimen sequenced was blood, either unsorted or a sorted T cell fraction (not recorded which). V gene TRBV5-1 combines with J gene TRBJ1-2; TRBD1 might be the D (6 bases). The sequence derives from a human donor who was either an allogeneic HSCT recipient or a stem cell or donor lymphocyte infusion donor (not recorded which). It is not recorded whose cells these are; they may come from a transplant donor. CDR3: CASSSTGQDGYTF. The CDR3 coding sequence is TGCGCCAGCAGCTCAACAGGGCAGGATGGCTACACCTTC.